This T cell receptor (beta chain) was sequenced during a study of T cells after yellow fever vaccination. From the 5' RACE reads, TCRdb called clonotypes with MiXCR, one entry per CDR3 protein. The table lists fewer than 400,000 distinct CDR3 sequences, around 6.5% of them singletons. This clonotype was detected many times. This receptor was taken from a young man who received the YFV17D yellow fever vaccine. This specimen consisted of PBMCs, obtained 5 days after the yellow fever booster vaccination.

The CDR3 protein is CASRLNAGLTDTQYF. CDR3 nucleotides: TGTGCCAGCAGGTTAAACGCGGGACTCACAGATACGCAGTATTTT. The chain carries TRBV6-5 and TRBJ2-3; D might be TRBD2 (6 bases). Trimming stripped 6 bases from V and 2 bases from J, with 15 bases between. Germline values: CDR1 MNHEY, CDR2 SVGAGI. This CDR3 is built from 15 residues.